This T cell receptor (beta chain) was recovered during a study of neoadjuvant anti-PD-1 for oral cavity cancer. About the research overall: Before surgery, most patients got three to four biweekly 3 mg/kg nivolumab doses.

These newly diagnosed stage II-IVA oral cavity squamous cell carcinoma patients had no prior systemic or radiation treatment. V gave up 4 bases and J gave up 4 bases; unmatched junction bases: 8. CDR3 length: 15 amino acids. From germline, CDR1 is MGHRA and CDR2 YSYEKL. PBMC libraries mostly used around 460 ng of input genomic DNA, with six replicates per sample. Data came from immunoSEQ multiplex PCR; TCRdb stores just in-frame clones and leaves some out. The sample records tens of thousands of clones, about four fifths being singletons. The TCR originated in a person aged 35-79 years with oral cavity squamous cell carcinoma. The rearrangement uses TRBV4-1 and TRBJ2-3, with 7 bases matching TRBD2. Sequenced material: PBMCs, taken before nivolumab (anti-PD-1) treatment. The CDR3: CASSRAPGLPDTQYF. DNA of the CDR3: TGCGCCAGCAGCCGGGCGCCGGGACTACCAGATACGCAGTATTTT.